The sequence of this T cell receptor beta chain was determined in a study of T cell responses to AZD1222 COVID-19 vaccine. Libraries were prepared by immunoSEQ multiplex PCR; TCRdb keeps only in-frame clonotypes and omits some of them. The data hold about 120,000 clones, with approximately 90% observed a single time. Study findings and constraints: A mostly white British donor set with more females was recruited, and clonal diversity was possibly underestimated. Spike-wide coverage was observed for vaccine-associated CD4 TCRs, with dominant responses at 160-218 and 743-854.

CDR1 is SGHVS and CDR2 is FQNEAQ in the germline V gene. This CDR3 spans 16 amino acids. Trimming took 3 bases from V and 9 from J; bases not matched to a gene: 12. For this clone: The target antigen is unknown.

Sequencing used peripheral blood, obtained on day 0 of AZD1222 vaccination. The chain joins TRBV7-8 to TRBJ2-1, with 9 bases identical to TRBD2. The receptor comes from an adult in good health. The CDR3 nucleotides are TGTGCCAGCAGCTTGGAGCGCGGGGGGGCCCTTACTGAGCAGTTCTTC. Protein product: CASSLERGGALTEQFF.